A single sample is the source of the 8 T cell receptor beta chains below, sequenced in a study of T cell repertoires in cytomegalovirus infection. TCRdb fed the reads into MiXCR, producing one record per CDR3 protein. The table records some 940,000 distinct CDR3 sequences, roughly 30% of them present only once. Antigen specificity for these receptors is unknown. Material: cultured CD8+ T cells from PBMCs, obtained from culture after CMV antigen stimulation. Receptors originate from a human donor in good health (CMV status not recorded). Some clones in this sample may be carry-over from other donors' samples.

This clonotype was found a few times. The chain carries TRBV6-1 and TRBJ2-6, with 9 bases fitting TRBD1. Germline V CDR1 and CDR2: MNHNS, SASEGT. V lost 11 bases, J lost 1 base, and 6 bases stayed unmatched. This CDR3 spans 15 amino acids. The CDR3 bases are TGTGCCTGCCGGGACAGGGTGTCTGGGGCCAACGTCCTGACTTTC. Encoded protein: CACRDRVSGANVLTF.

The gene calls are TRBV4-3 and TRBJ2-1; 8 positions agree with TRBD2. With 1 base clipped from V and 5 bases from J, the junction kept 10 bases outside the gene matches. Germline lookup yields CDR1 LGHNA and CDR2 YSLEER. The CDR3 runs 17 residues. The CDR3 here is CASSQGVLGGANNEQFF. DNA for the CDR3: TGCGCCAGCAGCCAAGGGGTACTCGGGGGGGCCAACAATGAGCAGTTCTTC.

This CDR3 reads CASSHVAALSYNEQFF. CDR3 DNA: TGCGCCAGCAGCCATGTAGCGGCGCTCTCCTACAATGAGCAGTTCTTC. The V call is TRBV4-1, the J call TRBJ2-1, with D perhaps matching TRBD2 (6 bases). Trimming left V 3 bases short and J 0 bases short, with 12 bases between. The CDR3 totals 16 residues. Germline CDR1 is MGHRA and CDR2 is YSYEKL.

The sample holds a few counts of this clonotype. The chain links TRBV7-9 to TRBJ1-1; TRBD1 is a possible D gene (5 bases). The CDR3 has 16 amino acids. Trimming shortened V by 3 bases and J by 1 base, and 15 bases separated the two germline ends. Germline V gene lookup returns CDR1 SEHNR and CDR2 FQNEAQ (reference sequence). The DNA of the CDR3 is TGTGCCAGCAGCTTGGTACAGGAGAGTCAGAACACTGAAGCTTTCTTT. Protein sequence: CASSLVQESQNTEAFF.

CDR3 region: CASSYSKTSGGYNEQFF. DNA for the CDR3: TGTGCCAGCAGTTACTCGAAGACTAGCGGGGGGTACAATGAGCAGTTCTTC. The chain has TRBV6-2 or TRBV6-3 and TRBJ2-1; 13 bases are shared with TRBD2. Trimming took 0 bases from V and 4 from J; bases not matched to a gene: 3. The CDR3 is 17 residues long. Germline CDR1 is MNHEY and CDR2 is SVGEGT.

The CDR3 region is CASSTPRLADETQYF. CDR3 sequence (DNA): TGTGCCAGCAGTACCCCCCGACTAGCGGATGAGACCCAGTACTTC. V is TRBV6-1 and J is TRBJ2-5, with TRBD2 matching 9 bases. The CDR3 contains 15 residues. J gave up 5 bases and V 5 bases, and 9 bases lay outside the gene matches. Germline CDR1 is MNHNS and CDR2 is SASEGT.

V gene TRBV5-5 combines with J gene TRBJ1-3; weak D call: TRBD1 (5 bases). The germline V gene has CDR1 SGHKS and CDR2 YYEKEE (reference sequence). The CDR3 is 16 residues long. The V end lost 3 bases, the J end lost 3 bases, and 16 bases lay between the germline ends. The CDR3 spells CASSSAGRRVGNTIYF. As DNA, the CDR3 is TGTGCCAGCAGCTCAGCGGGACGCCGGGTTGGAAACACCATATATTTT.

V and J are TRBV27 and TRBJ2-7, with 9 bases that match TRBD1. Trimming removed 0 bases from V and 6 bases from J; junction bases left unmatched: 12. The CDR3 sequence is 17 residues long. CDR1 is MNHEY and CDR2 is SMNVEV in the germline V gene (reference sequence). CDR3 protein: CASSLSALGTGPVEQYF. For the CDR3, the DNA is TGTGCCAGCAGTTTATCAGCTTTGGGGACAGGGCCAGTCGAGCAGTACTTC.